This entry lists 3 T cell receptor beta chains sequenced from one sample in a study of shared clonotypes between healthy human individuals. Profiled with immunoSEQ multiplex PCR; TCRdb holds only in-frame clones, not every one. The data hold 2,500,000 or so clones, with around 94% observed a single time. The source material was naive CD4+ T cells sorted from blood. Subset defined: CD45RA+ positively selected. The receptor source for this set is a young man in good health.

As regards this clone: At the DNA level, this CDR3 is encoded by other sequences in the same sample as well. V usage is TRBV27 and J usage is TRBJ1-6; D call uncertain. Germline V gene data show CDR1 as MNHEY and CDR2 as SMNVEV (reference sequence). The CDR3 contains 12 residues. Trimming removed 2 bases at V and 7 bases at J, with 3 bases between. CDR3 sequence reads: CASSLNNSPLHF. CDR3 in DNA: TGTGCCAGCAGTTTAAACAATTCACCCCTCCACTTT.

The J gene is TRBJ1-4, the V gene TRBV11-1; D call uncertain. Looked up from germline, CDR1 is SGHAT and CDR2 is FQDESV (reference sequence). Trimming shortened V by 5 bases and J by 3 bases, and 10 bases separated the two germline ends. This CDR3 region has 14 residues. CDR3 region: CASSPGRANEKLFF. The CDR3 DNA reads as TGTGCCAGCAGCCCCGGGCGGGCTAATGAAAAACTGTTTTTT.

The V and J genes are TRBV9 and TRBJ2-7; TRBD2 matches 13 bases. The germline gives CDR1 SGDLS, CDR2 YYNGEE. Trimming at V came to 5 bases and at J to 3 bases, leaving 8 bases not matched to a gene. The CDR3 is made up of 16 amino acids. The DNA for the CDR3 is TGTGCCAGCAGACTTCCCGGACTAGCGGGGGTCTACGAGCAGTACTTC. It codes for CASRLPGLAGVYEQYF.